Listed below are T cell receptor beta chains from one sample, sequenced in a study of T cells after yellow fever vaccination. A single record per CDR3 protein comes from TCRdb applying MiXCR to the 5' RACE reads. In the table there are 500,000 to 550,000 distinct CDR3 sequences, less than 25% of which are singletons. Sequenced material: PBMCs, taken about 21 days after the first yellow fever vaccination. Source of these receptors: a man aged 18 to 35 who received the YFV17D yellow fever vaccine. CDR3s include the opening cysteine and the closing phenylalanine or tryptophan. The order of the fields is CDR3 DNA, CDR3 protein, J gene, V gene, clone size, D gene. A D gene is named only where the DNA matches it firmly. For some rows the clone size is stated as once, few or many, or as a class when expanded; others skip it.

cdr3_nt: TGTGCCAGCAGCCCCTCCCTGAGTGCAGATACGCAGTATTTT
cdr3_aa: CASSPSLSADTQYF
j_call: TRBJ2-3
v_call: TRBV7-2
clone_size: few
d_call: .

cdr3_nt: TGTGCCAGCAGCCAAGAGGGGGGGGGACTAAGCACAGATACGCAGTATTTT
cdr3_aa: CASSQEGGGLSTDTQYF
j_call: TRBJ2-3
v_call: TRBV4-2
clone_size: few
d_call: TRBD2

cdr3_nt: TGTGCCAGCAGCCCCGAGCGGGTTAGCACAGATACGCGGTATTTT
cdr3_aa: CASSPERVSTDTRYF
j_call: TRBJ2-3
v_call: TRBV7-8
clone_size: .
d_call: .

cdr3_nt: TGTGCCAGCAGTTTATGGTCCGAAGGTGGGCAACTGTTTTTT
cdr3_aa: CASSLWSEGGQLFF
j_call: TRBJ1-4
v_call: TRBV28
clone_size: .
d_call: .

cdr3_nt: TGTGCCAGCAGCCTCCGGGACAGGGTTAATGAGCAGTTCTTC
cdr3_aa: CASSLRDRVNEQFF
j_call: TRBJ2-1
v_call: TRBV5-6
clone_size: .
d_call: TRBD1

cdr3_nt: TGCGCCAGCAGCTTGGGGACAGGGACTACCTACACAGATACGCAGTATTTT
cdr3_aa: CASSLGTGTTYTDTQYF
j_call: TRBJ2-3
v_call: TRBV5-1
clone_size: once
d_call: .

cdr3_nt: TGTGCCAGCAGTGAACTCGGCAGGGGCACAGATACGCAGTATTTT
cdr3_aa: CASSELGRGTDTQYF
j_call: TRBJ2-3
v_call: TRBV2
clone_size: few
d_call: .

cdr3_nt: TGTGCCAGCAGCCAAGTCGGGGGGCCGAACAATGAGCAGTTCTTC
cdr3_aa: CASSQVGGPNNEQFF
j_call: TRBJ2-1
v_call: TRBV3-1
clone_size: .
d_call: .

cdr3_nt: TGTGCCAGCAGCTCTAGCGGGGGGGGTCTTGAGACCCAGTACTTC
cdr3_aa: CASSSSGGGLETQYF
j_call: TRBJ2-5
v_call: TRBV7-3
clone_size: few
d_call: TRBD2

cdr3_nt: TGTGCCAGCAGCAGCGGAAGGGAATCCTACGAGCAGTACTTC
cdr3_aa: CASSSGRESYEQYF
j_call: TRBJ2-7
v_call: TRBV7-2
clone_size: .
d_call: .

cdr3_nt: TGTGCCAGCAGTCCTTTCCGTAAGGGACAGCGTTTGGGCACAGATACGCAGTATTTT
cdr3_aa: CASSPFRKGQRLGTDTQYF
j_call: TRBJ2-3
v_call: TRBV7-3
clone_size: .
d_call: TRBD1

cdr3_nt: TGTGCCAGCAGTTTAGAGGGGAGGGACAACAATGAGCAGTTCTTC
cdr3_aa: CASSLEGRDNNEQFF
j_call: TRBJ2-1
v_call: TRBV12-3/TRBV12-4
clone_size: .
d_call: .

cdr3_nt: TGCAGTGCTAGCTATACAGGGAACGCAGATACGCAGTATTTT
cdr3_aa: CSASYTGNADTQYF
j_call: TRBJ2-3
v_call: TRBV20-1
clone_size: .
d_call: .

cdr3_nt: TGTGCCAGCAGCCAGGGGGCGCGAGGTGTGCTTGGAGCGAGGGGTGATGGCTACACCTTC
cdr3_aa: CASSQGARGVLGARGDGYTF
j_call: TRBJ1-2
v_call: TRBV7-8
clone_size: .
d_call: TRBD1

cdr3_nt: TGTGCCACCAGTGTTTTCGACAATGAGCAGTTCTTC
cdr3_aa: CATSVFDNEQFF
j_call: TRBJ2-1
v_call: TRBV24-1
clone_size: .
d_call: .

cdr3_nt: TGTGCCAGCAGTTATGCTAGCGGGGCCTACAATGAGCAGTTCTTC
cdr3_aa: CASSYASGAYNEQFF
j_call: TRBJ2-1
v_call: TRBV12-3/TRBV12-4
clone_size: .
d_call: TRBD2